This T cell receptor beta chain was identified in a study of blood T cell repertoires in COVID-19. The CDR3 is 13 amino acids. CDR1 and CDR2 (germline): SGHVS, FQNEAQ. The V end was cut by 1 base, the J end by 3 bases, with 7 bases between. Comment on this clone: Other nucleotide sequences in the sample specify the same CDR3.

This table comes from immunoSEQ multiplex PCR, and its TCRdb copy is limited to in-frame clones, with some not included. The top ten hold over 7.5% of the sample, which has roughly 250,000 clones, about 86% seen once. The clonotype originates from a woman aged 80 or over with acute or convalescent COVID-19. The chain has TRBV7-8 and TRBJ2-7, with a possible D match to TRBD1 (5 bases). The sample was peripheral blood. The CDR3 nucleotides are TGTGCCAGCAGCTTAGGTAGGGGCTACGAGCAGTACTTC. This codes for CASSLGRGYEQYF.